What follows are 17 T cell receptor beta chains derived from one specimen sequenced in a study of human T cells and chemical hapten exposure. Sample time point: patch test 3, about 24 weeks after DPC sensitization. The treatment here: therapeutic diphenylcyclopropenone sensitization with weekly scalp DPC. TCRdb called the RACE reads again in MiXCR, with one record for every CDR3 protein. The sample lists 180,000 or so distinct CDR3 sequences; around 23% were seen once. This material consisted of whole blood, taken in connection with sensitization to the hapten diphenylcyclopropenone (DPC). The source of these receptors is a woman in her thirties or forties with alopecia areata. Some clones in this sample may be carry-over from other donors' samples.

The chain joins TRBV14 to TRBJ2-1; 11 bases are shared with TRBD2. Trimming at V came to 0 bases and at J to 9 bases, leaving 4 bases not matched to a gene. This CDR3 spans 15 amino acids. Germline-derived CDR1 and CDR2 are SGHDN and FVKESK. The CDR3 sequence: CASSQDGLAGGEQFF. For the CDR3, the DNA is TGTGCCAGCAGCCAAGATGGTCTAGCGGGAGGTGAGCAGTTCTTC.

The sample holds many counts of this clonotype. The V gene is TRBV29-1, the J gene TRBJ2-1; D perhaps matches TRBD1 (6 bases). The CDR3 spans 12 residues. V was trimmed by 4 bases and J by 9 bases, leaving 13 bases between them. CDR1 and CDR2 from the germline V gene are SQVTM and ANQGSEA. The CDR3 DNA follows: TGCAGCGTTGTCCCCCAGGGGAGTGAGCAGTTCTTC. It specifies CSVVPQGSEQFF.

V usage is TRBV28 and J usage is TRBJ2-4; D may be TRBD1 (6 bases). The length of the CDR3 is 15 residues. Germline V gene sequence: CDR1 MDHEN, CDR2 SYDVKM. Trimming pared 4 bases from V and 8 bases from J, leaving 18 bases between. CDR3 sequence (DNA): TGTGCCAGCAGTTCCCCCCGTGTGGGGGCCGACATTCAGTACTTC. Translated: CASSSPRVGADIQYF.

This clonotype occurred a few times. The chain has TRBV5-1 and TRBJ2-7, with D hard to call. The CDR3 length is 18 residues. Trimming removed 4 bases from V and 2 bases from J, with 25 bases in between. Germline V gives CDR1 SGHRS, CDR2 YFSETQ. For the CDR3, the DNA is TGCGCCAGCAGCAATAGATCGCCGGGCCGGAAAAAGACCTACGAGCAGTACTTC. This gives the protein CASSNRSPGRKKTYEQYF.

This clonotype was seen at least ten times. The CDR3 loop is CASASAPGNEQFF. In nucleotides, the CDR3 is TGTGCTAGTGCTTCGGCCCCGGGGAATGAGCAGTTCTTC. V usage is TRBV12-5 and J usage is TRBJ2-1; D possibly corresponds to TRBD2 (5 bases). The CDR3 is 13 amino acids. The germline V gene has CDR1 LGHNT and CDR2 FRNRAP. V lost 7 bases, J lost 7 bases, and 14 bases lay in between.

This clonotype has a handful of counts. The V gene is TRBV6-5, the J gene TRBJ1-5; D is undetermined. Looked up from germline, CDR1 is MNHEY and CDR2 is SVGAGI. The CDR3 is made up of 12 amino acids. Trimming cost V 8 bases and J 2 bases, with 7 bases left between them. The CDR3 here is CASGWGNQPQHF. The DNA for the CDR3 is TGTGCCAGCGGCTGGGGCAATCAGCCCCAGCATTTT.

V gene TRBV6-1 combines with J gene TRBJ1-1; D remains unclear. From germline, CDR1 is MNHNS and CDR2 SASEGT. The CDR3 consists of 13 residues. Deletions cut 2 bases from V and 3 bases from J, with 7 bases between. The CDR3 protein is CASSESRDTEAFF. The CDR3 DNA follows: TGTGCCAGCAGTGAATCGAGGGACACTGAAGCTTTCTTT.

The chain couples TRBV7-9 to TRBJ1-4, with 8 nucleotides matching TRBD1. The J segment lost 11 bases and the V segment lost 3 bases, leaving 8 bases of the junction unmatched. The CDR3 has 14 residues. Looked up from germline, CDR1 is SEHNR and CDR2 is FQNEAQ (reference sequence). The CDR3 DNA follows: TGTGCCAGCAGCTTTGGGACAGGAGGAGAGAAACTGTTTTTT. Translated: CASSFGTGGEKLFF.

This clonotype showed up many times. The chain joins TRBV28 to TRBJ1-2; the D is unclear. Trimming stripped 7 bases from V and 5 bases from J, with 17 bases between. Per germline, CDR1 MDHEN and CDR2 SYDVKM. This CDR3 contains 14 residues. The CDR3 sequence: CASTPGVDPYGYTF. CDR3 DNA: TGTGCCAGCACCCCTGGGGTGGATCCTTATGGCTACACCTTC.

The V and J genes are TRBV18 and TRBJ2-5; TRBD2 matches 10 bases. The CDR3 covers 16 residues. Per the germline V gene, CDR1 is KGHSH and CDR2 is LQKENI. With 3 bases clipped from V and 4 bases from J, the junction kept 8 bases outside the gene matches. The CDR3 coding sequence is TGTGCCAGCTCACCTCAAACTAGCGGGAACGGAGAGACCCAGTACTTC. Its translation is CASSPQTSGNGETQYF.

This clonotype appeared a few times. The chain is built from TRBV6-5 and TRBJ2-6, with unresolved D. Trimming took 0 bases from V and 0 from J, leaving 12 bases between them. The CDR3 loop spans 18 amino acids. Germline-derived CDR1 and CDR2 are MNHEY and SVGAGI. CDR3 sequence reads: CASSYSKGPSSGANVLTF. CDR3 DNA sequence: TGTGCCAGCAGTTACTCAAAAGGGCCCAGCTCTGGGGCCAACGTCCTGACTTTC.

This clonotype was picked up many times. This sequence joins TRBV7-8 and TRBJ2-7, with D perhaps TRBD2 (5 bases). Germline assignment: CDR1 SGHVS and CDR2 FQNEAQ. The CDR3 extends over 12 amino acids. Between the trimmed V and J ends, which lost 5 bases and 7 bases, there was a span of 12 bases. The CDR3 bases are TGTGCCAGCAGCCGGCCCTCGGGAGAGCAGTACTTC. Encoded protein: CASSRPSGEQYF. Variable domain in full (rest from reference TRBV7-8 and TRBJ2-7): GAGVSQSPRYKVAKRGQDVALRCDPISGHVSLFWYQQALGQGPEFLTYFQNEAQLDKSGLPSDRFFAERPEGSVSTLKIQRTQQEDSAVYLCASSRPSGEQYFGPGTRLTVT.

In its sample, this clonotype was seen many times. The rearrangement links TRBV29-1 to TRBJ2-1; possible D gene TRBD2, 6 bases. CDR1 and CDR2 (germline): SQVTM, ANQGSEA. The CDR3 contains 11 residues. Trimming removed 1 base at V and 15 bases at J, with 13 bases between. The CDR3 region has the DNA TGCAGCGTTGAAGGATCGGGAGTCCGGTTCTTC. Its translation: CSVEGSGVRFF.

In this sample, this clonotype turned up many times. This chain uses TRBV7-3 with TRBJ1-2; no clear D. Germline assignment: CDR1 SGHTA and CDR2 FQGTGA. Trimming cost V 0 bases and J 3 bases, with 11 bases left between them. The CDR3 runs 15 residues. CDR3 DNA: TGTGCCAGCAGCTTAACCGGCGGTTTGGACTATGGCTACACCTTC. Residues: CASSLTGGLDYGYTF.

The CDR3 is CASSRLAGGVDTQYF. CDR3 nucleotides: TGTGCCAGCAGCCGACTAGCGGGAGGAGTAGATACGCAGTATTTT. V is TRBV11-2 and J is TRBJ2-3; 13 bases agree with TRBD2. J lost 5 bases, V lost 5 bases, and 4 bases had no gene match. Germline CDR1 and CDR2: SGHAT and FQNNGV. The CDR3 extends over 15 amino acids.

This clonotype showed up just a few times. The chain joins TRBV9 to TRBJ1-4, with no clear D. CDR3 length: 13 residues. V gave up 4 bases and J gave up 8 bases, with 12 bases separating them. Germline loops: CDR1 SGDLS, CDR2 YYNGEE. The CDR3 sequence is CASSPQVGEKLFF. The CDR3 DNA reads as TGTGCCAGCAGCCCCCAGGTGGGGGAAAAACTGTTTTTT.

The chain uses TRBV24-1 and TRBJ2-3; D may be TRBD1 (5 bases). Germline V gene lookup returns CDR1 KGHDR and CDR2 SFDVKD. This CDR3 comprises 16 residues. V was trimmed by 1 base and J by 2 bases, leaving 12 bases between them. CDR3 nucleotide sequence: TGTGCCACCAGTGATTTACCCAGGGTGGACACAGATACGCAGTATTTT. It yields the protein CATSDLPRVDTDTQYF.